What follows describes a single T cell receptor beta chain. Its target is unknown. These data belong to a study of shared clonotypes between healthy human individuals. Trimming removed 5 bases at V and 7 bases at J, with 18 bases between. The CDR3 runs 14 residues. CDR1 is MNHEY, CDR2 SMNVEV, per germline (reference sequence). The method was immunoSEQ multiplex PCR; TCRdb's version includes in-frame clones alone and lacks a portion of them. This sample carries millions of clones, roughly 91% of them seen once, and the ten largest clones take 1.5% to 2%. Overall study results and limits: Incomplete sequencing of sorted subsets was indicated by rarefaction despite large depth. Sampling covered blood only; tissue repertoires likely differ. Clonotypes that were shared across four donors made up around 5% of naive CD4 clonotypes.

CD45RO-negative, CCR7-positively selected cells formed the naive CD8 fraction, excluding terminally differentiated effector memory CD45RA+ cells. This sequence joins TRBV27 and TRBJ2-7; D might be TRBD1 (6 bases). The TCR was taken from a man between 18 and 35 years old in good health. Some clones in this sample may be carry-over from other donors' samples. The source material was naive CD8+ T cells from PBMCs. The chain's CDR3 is CASSPGLGHREQYF. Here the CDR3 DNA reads TGTGCCAGCAGTCCTGGTCTGGGACACAGGGAGCAGTACTTC.